Listed here are 24 T cell receptor beta chains from one sample, sequenced in a study of T cell responses to AZD1222 COVID-19 vaccine. Generated by immunoSEQ multiplex PCR, the TCRdb table keeps only in-frame clones and is missing some. The sample includes fewer than 200,000 clones, about 92% of them seen just once. Sample: peripheral blood, taken on day 0 of AZD1222 vaccination. The source of these receptors is an adult in good health.

The chain joins TRBV10-3 to TRBJ1-4; 10 positions match TRBD1. V lost 3 bases and J lost 12; bases outside the gene matches: 13. Per germline, CDR1 ENHRY and CDR2 SYGVKD. The CDR3 extends over 16 amino acids. The CDR3 spells CAISDIRDRGLGELFF. Written as DNA, the CDR3 is TGTGCCATCAGTGACATCCGGGACAGGGGCCTTGGGGAACTGTTTTTT.

This rearrangement joins TRBV5-6 to TRBJ2-1, with D possibly matching TRBD2 (5 bases). CDR3 length: 16 residues. V was pared by 0 bases and J by 5 bases, with 15 bases between. Per the germline V gene, CDR1 is SGHDT and CDR2 is YYEEEE. CDR3 sequence reads: CASSLAGIDPNNEQFF. The CDR3, as DNA: TGTGCCAGCAGCTTGGCGGGGATTGACCCCAACAATGAGCAGTTCTTC.

Relative to its sample, this clone is medium-sized. This chain links TRBV30 with TRBJ1-2, with 10 nucleotides matching TRBD1. The junction had 8 bases not matched to a gene; V was cut back by 5 bases and J by 2 bases. This CDR3 spans 15 amino acids. Germline V gene data show CDR1 as GTSNPN and CDR2 as SVGIG (reference sequence). CDR3 loop: CAWAGTGAINYGYTF. DNA of the CDR3: TGTGCCTGGGCCGGGACAGGGGCCATAAACTATGGCTACACCTTC.

The chain recombines TRBV6-5 with TRBJ1-1; tentatively, D is TRBD1 (5 bases). This CDR3 is built from 14 residues. From germline, CDR1 is MNHEY and CDR2 SVGAGI. Trimming took off 6 bases at V and 1 base at J, with 12 bases between the two ends. CDR3 sequence reads: CASSLRDGNTEAFF. The CDR3 DNA follows: TGTGCCAGCAGCCTTCGGGACGGGAACACTGAAGCTTTCTTT.

V is TRBV25-1 and J is TRBJ2-7; TRBD1 matches at 8 bases. CDR1 is MGHDK and CDR2 is SYGVNS in the germline V gene. The CDR3 totals 13 residues. J gave up 6 bases and V 3 bases, and 4 bases lay outside the gene matches. CDR3 loop: CASSEQGAAEQYF. Here the CDR3 DNA reads TGTGCCAGCAGTGAGCAGGGGGCAGCCGAGCAGTACTTC.

This chain links TRBV30 with TRBJ1-4; possibly TRBD1 for D (5 bases). The CDR3 extends over 16 amino acids. CDR1 GTSNPN and CDR2 SVGIG come from the germline V gene (reference sequence). V was shortened by 0 bases and J by 7 bases, with 18 bases between the two germline ends. The CDR3 loop is CAWSVTGVSGSEKLFF. As DNA, the CDR3 is TGTGCCTGGAGTGTAACCGGGGTCTCAGGGAGTGAAAAACTGTTTTTT.

This chain joins TRBV6-5 and TRBJ2-5; no clear D gene. The CDR3 is 14 residues long. V lost 2 bases, J lost 5 bases, and 12 bases lay in between. Looked up from germline, CDR1 is MNHEY and CDR2 is SVGAGI. For the CDR3, the DNA is TGTGCCAGCAGTTACGGGGTTCGTGGGGAGACCCAGTACTTC. Amino acid sequence: CASSYGVRGETQYF.

The rearrangement uses TRBV25-1 and TRBJ2-7, with 10 bases that match TRBD1. V was clipped by 3 bases and J by 9 bases; unmatched bases: 8. CDR3 size: 14 residues. Germline values: CDR1 MGHDK, CDR2 SYGVNS. DNA of the CDR3: TGTGCCAGCAGTGAGGGACAGGGGACAGCGCGGCAGTACTTC. Amino acid sequence: CASSEGQGTARQYF.

This chain connects TRBV29-1 to TRBJ1-3; D gene uncertain. CDR3 length: 14 amino acids. Germline V gene data show CDR1 as SQVTM and CDR2 as ANQGSEA. V was shortened by 4 bases and J by 0 bases, with 10 bases between the two germline ends. CDR3 bases: TGCAGCGTTGCGACGGGCTACTCTGGAAACACCATATATTTT. It codes for CSVATGYSGNTIYF.

J is TRBJ1-2 and V is TRBV12-3 or TRBV12-4; TRBD1 agrees at 7 bases. This CDR3 is 13 amino acids long. V dropped 5 bases and J dropped 3; count of bases not matched to a gene: 3. The CDR3 DNA is TGTGCCAGCAGTCCGGGACAGCACTATGGCTACACCTTC. Its protein product is CASSPGQHYGYTF.

The chain links TRBV6-2 or TRBV6-3 to TRBJ1-2; D is possibly TRBD1 (6 bases). The CDR3 consists of 15 residues. V shed 5 bases and J shed 4 bases, with 17 bases lying between them. The germline V gene encodes CDR1 MNHEY and CDR2 SVGEGT. CDR3 DNA sequence: TGTGCCAGCAGTCCACCTTACAGGGCCAGCTATGGCTACACCTTC. It codes for CASSPPYRASYGYTF.

The genes are TRBV24-1 and TRBJ1-1; 9 bases line up with TRBD1. CDR1 and CDR2 (germline): KGHDR, SFDVKD. The ends lost 3 bases at V and 4 bases at J; junction bases unmatched: 5. The CDR3 extends over 15 amino acids. CDR3 sequence reads: CATSDTRQGVTEAFF. The CDR3 DNA sequence: TGTGCCACCAGTGATACCCGACAGGGGGTCACTGAAGCTTTCTTT.

For the CDR3, the DNA is TGTGCCATAACAGGGGCCAGCAATCAGCCCCAGCATTTT. Protein sequence: CAITGASNQPQHF. This chain uses TRBV10-3 with TRBJ1-5; the match to TRBD1 covers 7 bases. CDR1 is ENHRY and CDR2 is SYGVKD in the germline V gene. J was trimmed by 1 base and V by 9 bases; bases with no gene match: 3. The CDR3 consists of 13 residues.

V gene TRBV12-5 combines with J gene TRBJ1-1; D is undetermined. Germline lookup yields CDR1 LGHNT and CDR2 FRNRAP. This CDR3 spans 15 amino acids. V was clipped by 7 bases and J by 4 bases, with 19 bases between them. The CDR3 is CASAGGPTWGTEAFF. Here the CDR3 DNA reads TGTGCTAGTGCCGGCGGTCCAACTTGGGGCACTGAAGCTTTCTTT. The full variable domain, rest sourced from reference TRBV12-5 and TRBJ1-1, is DARVTQTPRHKVTEMGQEVTMRCQPILGHNTVFWYRQTMMQGLELLAYFRNRAPLDDSGMPKDRFSAEMPDATLATLKIQPSEPRDSAVYFCASAGGPTWGTEAFFGQGTRLTVV.

The rearrangement links TRBV6-6 to TRBJ1-5; a weak D match, TRBD1 (5 bases). CDR3 length equals 15 residues. From germline, CDR1 is MNHNY and CDR2 SVGAGI (reference sequence). V was pared by 6 bases and J by 3 bases, with 15 bases between. The CDR3 protein is CASSPWDLNNQPQHF. The CDR3 region has the DNA TGTGCCAGCAGCCCCTGGGACCTGAACAATCAGCCCCAGCATTTT.

The chain recombines TRBV19 with TRBJ2-5; D gene uncertain. The germline gives CDR1 LNHDA, CDR2 SQIVND (reference sequence). The length of the CDR3 is 14 residues. V was trimmed by 3 bases and J by 7 bases, leaving 15 bases between them. The CDR3 DNA sequence: TGTGCCAGTAGTATTTTGAGGCTAGTTGGGACCCAGTACTTC. Translation: CASSILRLVGTQYF.

The gene calls are TRBV7-8 and TRBJ1-1; 7 bases are shared with TRBD1. Germline CDR1 is SGHVS and CDR2 is FQNEAQ. The CDR3 runs to 15 residues. J gave up 0 bases and V 2 bases, and 3 bases lay outside the gene matches. The CDR3 DNA sequence: TGTGCCAGCAGCTTACACGGGACAGTGAACACTGAAGCTTTCTTT. It encodes CASSLHGTVNTEAFF. The full variable domain, rest sourced from reference TRBV7-8 and TRBJ1-1, is GAGVSQSPRYKVAKRGQDVALRCDPISGHVSLFWYQQALGQGPEFLTYFQNEAQLDKSGLPSDRFFAERPEGSVSTLKIQRTQQEDSAVYLCASSLHGTVNTEAFFGQGTRLTVV.

The CDR3 region is CASRIGGNQPQHF. For the CDR3, the DNA is TGTGCCAGCAGGATTGGGGGGAATCAGCCCCAGCATTTT. The V and J genes are TRBV27 and TRBJ1-5; TRBD1 is a possible D gene (5 bases). The CDR3 contains 13 residues. Per germline, CDR1 MNHEY and CDR2 SMNVEV (reference sequence). The ends were cut back, 6 bases at V and 4 bases at J, with 10 bases in the middle.

The chain employs TRBV19 and TRBJ1-5; D remains ambiguous. Germline CDR1 is LNHDA and CDR2 is SQIVND (reference sequence). Trimming removed 4 bases from V and 0 bases from J, with 7 bases in between. The CDR3 extends over 14 amino acids. CDR3 protein: CASSRYDSNQPQHF. The CDR3 DNA reads as TGTGCCAGTAGTAGGTACGATAGCAATCAGCCCCAGCATTTT.

The chain has TRBV28 and TRBJ1-5; perhaps TRBD1 as D (6 bases). V dropped 10 bases and J dropped 5 bases, with 21 bases sitting between them. The CDR3 is 15 amino acids. Germline V gene sequence: CDR1 MDHEN, CDR2 SYDVKM. The CDR3 protein is CATQTTGSGYQPQHF. DNA of the CDR3: TGTGCCACCCAGACCACAGGGTCAGGCTATCAGCCCCAGCATTTT.

The J gene is TRBJ1-4, the V gene TRBV5-4; TRBD1 aligns across 10 bases. Trimming cost V 4 bases and J 6 bases; bases outside gene matches: 6. The CDR3 spans 15 residues. Germline-derived CDR1 and CDR2 are SGHNT and YYREEE (reference sequence). CDR3: CASSTTTGGHEKLFF. The CDR3 nucleotides are TGTGCCAGCAGCACTACGACAGGGGGCCATGAAAAACTGTTTTTT.

This clone appeared once. The J gene is TRBJ2-2, the V gene TRBV5-1; D is unclear. Germline V gene data show CDR1 as SGHRS and CDR2 as YFSETQ. Between the trimmed V and J ends, which lost 1 base and 4 bases, there was a span of 5 bases. The CDR3 contains 13 residues. In nucleotides, the CDR3 is TGCGCCAGCAGCTTGTCCGTCACCGGGGAGCTGTTTTTT. Its protein product is CASSLSVTGELFF.

The chain is built from TRBV19 and TRBJ1-5; 7 nucleotides line up with TRBD1. The junction had 7 bases not matched to a gene; V was cut back by 5 bases and J by 3 bases. The CDR3 is 15 residues long. CDR1 is LNHDA and CDR2 is SQIVND in the germline V gene (reference sequence). In DNA form, the CDR3 reads TGTGCCAGTAGTTCAGAGACAGGGACCAATCAGCCCCAGCATTTT. Amino acid sequence: CASSSETGTNQPQHF.

This clone was counted once. Written as DNA, the CDR3 is TGTGCCAGCAGCCCCGGAGCGGCGGGAGGCTCCTACAATGAGCAGTTCTTC. Amino acid sequence: CASSPGAAGGSYNEQFF. The gene calls are TRBV7-8 and TRBJ2-1; 8 nucleotides agree with TRBD2. The CDR3 runs to 17 residues. V shed 5 bases and J 0 bases; nucleotides not matched to a gene: 9. Germline V gene data show CDR1 as SGHVS and CDR2 as FQNEAQ.